These 21 T cell receptor beta chains came from one sample sequenced in a study of OX40 agonist ivuxolimab in advanced cancers. The table came from immunoSEQ multiplex PCR; TCRdb's copy has only in-frame clones and leaves some out. Counted here are about 20,000 clones, around 80% occurring once; the ten biggest clones make up over 15%. Sample: CD4+ or CD8+ T cells sorted from blood, taken in a trial of the OX40 agonist ivuxolimab. These receptors were taken from an adult with an advanced solid tumor such as melanoma, head and neck, liver or kidney cancer.

This clone was detected only once. V and J are TRBV5-6 and TRBJ2-1; 14 bases map to TRBD2. The germline CDR1 and CDR2 sequences are SGHDT and YYEEEE. The V gene end was trimmed by 4 bases and the J gene end by 3 bases; junction bases not matched to a gene: 3. The CDR3 runs 16 residues. The CDR3 DNA is TGTGCCAGCAGCATAGGGACTAGCGGGGGCTACAATGAGCAGTTCTTC. It translates to CASSIGTSGGYNEQFF. The whole variable domain, filled in from reference TRBV5-6 and TRBJ2-1, reads DAGVTQSPTHLIKTRGQQVTLRCSPKSGHDTVSWYQQALGQGPQFIFQYYEEEERQRGNFPDRFSGHQFPNYSSELNVNALLLGDSALYLCASSIGTSGGYNEQFFGPGTRLTVL.

Comment on this clone: The junction differs from germline at one of its ends, possibly a read error. The V call is TRBV7-7, the J call TRBJ1-4; D perhaps matches TRBD1 (5 bases). The CDR3 is made up of 17 amino acids. CDR1 is SSHAT, CDR2 FNYEAQ, per germline (reference sequence). Written as DNA, the CDR3 is TGTGCTAGCAGCCCGACAGTTGATAAGGTAAATACTGAAAAACTGTTTTTT. This translates into CASSPTVDKVNTEKLFF.

In its sample, this clone was seen a few times. J is TRBJ2-7 and V is TRBV7-9; the D gene is possibly TRBD2 (7 bases). Germline CDR1 is SEHNR and CDR2 is FQNEAQ (reference sequence). The V end lost 5 bases, the J end lost 3 bases, and 17 bases lay between the germline ends. The CDR3 is made up of 15 amino acids. DNA of the CDR3: TGTGCCAGCAGCGCCTCGGGGGGCGGAGGCTACGAGCAGTACTTC. Its protein product is CASSASGGGGYEQYF.

The V gene is TRBV30, the J gene TRBJ2-3; D is undetermined. CDR3 length: 13 residues. The ends were cut back, 1 base at V and 2 bases at J, with 7 bases in the middle. Germline loops: CDR1 GTSNPN, CDR2 SVGIG (reference sequence). Here the CDR3 reads CAWSGGFTDTQYF. The CDR3 bases are TGTGCCTGGAGTGGTGGGTTCACAGATACGCAGTATTTT.

The chain recombines TRBV11-1 with TRBJ2-1, with unresolved D. There are 13 residues in the CDR3. In germline, CDR1 is SGHAT, CDR2 FQDESV (reference sequence). The V end lost 1 base, the J end lost 5 bases, and 6 bases lay between the germline ends. The CDR3 region is CASSLGNNNEQFF. The CDR3 nucleotides read TGTGCCAGCAGCTTAGGAAACAACAATGAGCAGTTCTTC.

The genes are TRBV29-1 and TRBJ1-1; D gene ambiguous. CDR1 is SQVTM, CDR2 ANQGSEA, per germline. The V end was cut by 5 bases, the J end by 6 bases, with 10 bases between. The CDR3 runs 11 residues. The CDR3 loop reads CSVFQESEAFF. The CDR3, as DNA: TGCAGCGTTTTCCAGGAATCTGAAGCTTTCTTT.

This clone was seen a handful of times. The rearrangement links TRBV6-6 to TRBJ1-5; TRBD1 agrees at 9 bases. CDR3 length: 14 residues. The junction had 7 bases not matched to a gene; V was cut back by 6 bases and J by 7 bases. In germline, CDR1 is MNHNY, CDR2 SVGAGI (reference sequence). The CDR3 nucleotides are TGTGCCAGCAGGCCTGGGACAGGGATACAGCCCCAGCATTTT. This translates into CASRPGTGIQPQHF.

This rearrangement joins TRBV4-2 to TRBJ2-1; 8 bases line up with TRBD2. Unmatched junction bases numbered 5, after V lost 1 base and J lost 9 bases. The CDR3 length is 14 residues. Germline V gene sequence: CDR1 LGHNA, CDR2 YNFKEQ. The CDR3 DNA reads TGTGCCAGCAGCCAAGTAGGTAGCGGGATTGAGCAGTTCTTC. Its protein is CASSQVGSGIEQFF.

This clone has more than one count but fewer than ten. The chain is built from TRBV7-3 and TRBJ1-4; 7 nucleotides match TRBD1. The germline CDR1 and CDR2 sequences are SGHTA and FQGTGA. The CDR3 contains 16 residues. After removal of 2 bases from V and 2 bases from J, the junction contained 5 bases not matched to a gene. The CDR3 bases are TGTGCCAGCAGCTTACTTCCGACAGGGACTAATGAAAAACTGTTTTTT. This translates into CASSLLPTGTNEKLFF.

Turning to this clone: The same CDR3 can be traced to other DNA sequences in this sample. This sequence joins TRBV7-3 and TRBJ1-1; D ambiguous. This CDR3 is built from 13 residues. Germline V gives CDR1 SGHTA, CDR2 FQGTGA. The V gene lost 3 bases and the J gene lost 3 bases, with 8 bases spanning the gap. CDR3 sequence reads: CASSFGGDTEAFF. The CDR3 nucleotides read TGTGCCAGCAGCTTCGGCGGGGACACTGAAGCTTTCTTT. Variable domain in full (rest from reference TRBV7-3 and TRBJ1-1): GAGVSQTPSNKVTEKGKYVELRCDPISGHTALYWYRQSLGQGPEFLIYFQGTGAADDSGLPNDRFFAVRPEGSVSTLKIQRTERGDSAVYLCASSFGGDTEAFFGQGTRLTVV.

The chain joins TRBV18 to TRBJ2-7, with D possibly matching TRBD1 (5 bases). V was shortened by 8 bases and J by 6 bases, with 23 bases between the two germline ends. The length of the CDR3 is 15 residues. Germline loops: CDR1 KGHSH, CDR2 LQKENI. CDR3 loop: CASHKGPGRTSEQYF. In DNA, the CDR3 is TGTGCCAGCCATAAAGGACCAGGGCGTACGTCCGAGCAGTACTTC.

Only one count was recorded for this clone. V usage is TRBV9 and J usage is TRBJ2-1; D assignment may be TRBD1 or TRBD2 (5 bases each). CDR3 length: 13 residues. V lost 2 bases to trimming and J lost 4 bases, with 7 bases between them. CDR1 is SGDLS and CDR2 is YYNGEE in the germline V gene. The chain's CDR3 is CASSVGAYNEQFF. In DNA, the CDR3 is TGTGCCAGCAGCGTCGGGGCTTACAATGAGCAGTTCTTC.

In its sample, this clone was seen once. The chain couples TRBV7-2 to TRBJ2-7, with a tentative D call TRBD2 (5 bases). Germline V gives CDR1 SGHTA, CDR2 FQGNSA. V was trimmed by 5 bases and J by 0 bases, leaving 14 bases between them. The CDR3 runs 15 residues. CDR3 sequence (DNA): TGTGCCAGCAGCCCCCGGGGAGCGAGCTCCTACGAGCAGTACTTC. Protein: CASSPRGASSYEQYF.

This chain uses TRBV6-6 with TRBJ2-7; TRBD1 aligns across 9 bases. The CDR3 runs to 14 residues. V lost 5 bases, J lost 3 bases, and 5 bases stayed unmatched. CDR1 and CDR2 (germline): MNHNY, SVGAGI (reference sequence). The CDR3, as DNA: TGTGCCAGCAGTCCCCGACAGGGGGGCTACGAGCAGTACTTC. Its translation: CASSPRQGGYEQYF.

In its sample, this clone was seen once. The J gene is TRBJ2-3, the V gene TRBV7-9, with 8 bases that match TRBD2. This CDR3 spans 15 amino acids. With V trimmed by 5 bases and J by 3 bases, 7 bases remained unmatched. The germline V gene has CDR1 SEHNR and CDR2 FQNEAQ (reference sequence). The CDR3 loop is CASSQSGRRTDTQYF. CDR3 sequence (DNA): TGTGCCAGCAGCCAAAGCGGGAGAAGGACAGATACGCAGTATTTT. The variable domain in full, completed from reference TRBV7-9 and TRBJ2-3, reads DTGVSQNPRHKITKRGQNVTFRCDPISEHNRLYWYRQTLGQGPEFLTYFQNEAQLEKSRLLSDRFSAERPKGSFSTLEIQRTEQGDSAMYLCASSQSGRRTDTQYFGPGTRLTVL.

The CDR3 here is CASTPTTDTQYF. The CDR3 DNA sequence: TGTGCCAGCACCCCTACCACAGATACGCAGTATTTT. The V gene is TRBV6-6, the J gene TRBJ2-3; no reliable D call. The V and J ends lost 7 bases and 2 bases respectively, with 7 bases between them. The CDR3 has 12 residues. The germline V gene has CDR1 MNHNY and CDR2 SVGAGI (reference sequence).

The V call is TRBV5-4, the J call TRBJ1-2; D is unresolved. CDR3 length: 13 amino acids. CDR1 is SGHNT and CDR2 is YYREEE in the germline V gene (reference sequence). The V end lost 7 bases, the J end lost 4 bases, and 14 bases lay between the germline ends. DNA of the CDR3: TGTGCCAGCTCACCAGGAAAGACCTATGGCTACACCTTC. It specifies CASSPGKTYGYTF.

The chain carries TRBV27 and TRBJ2-5; perhaps D is TRBD1 or TRBD2 (5 bases each). The germline V gene encodes CDR1 MNHEY and CDR2 SMNVEV (reference sequence). V lost 4 bases to trimming and J lost 5 bases, with 11 bases between them. The CDR3 runs 13 residues. The CDR3 here is CASSWTGTETQYF. The CDR3 nucleotides read TGTGCCAGCAGTTGGACCGGGACCGAGACCCAGTACTTC.

The chain couples TRBV5-1 to TRBJ2-7; 9 nucleotides agree with TRBD1. The J segment lost 6 bases and the V segment lost 4 bases, leaving 5 bases of the junction unmatched. The CDR3 loop spans 13 amino acids. Per the germline V gene, CDR1 is SGHRS and CDR2 is YFSETQ. The CDR3 protein is CASSKDRGVEQYF. Here the CDR3 DNA reads TGCGCCAGCAGCAAGGACAGGGGTGTCGAGCAGTACTTC.

The rearrangement joins TRBV27 to TRBJ2-7, with a possible D match to TRBD1 (7 bases). The V end was cut by 3 bases, the J end by 7 bases, with 13 bases between. The germline gives CDR1 MNHEY, CDR2 SMNVEV (reference sequence). This CDR3 has 13 residues. CDR3 nucleotides: TGTGCCAGCAGTTTCCCAGGGGGGAGAGAGCAGTACTTC. Translating gives CASSFPGGREQYF.

The chain couples TRBV7-9 to TRBJ1-2; D uncertain. There are 13 residues in the CDR3. V lost 7 bases and J 3 bases, leaving 12 bases between the germline ends. Germline values: CDR1 SEHNR, CDR2 FQNEAQ (reference sequence). In DNA form, the CDR3 reads TGTGCCAGCACCCCCACCGGATACTATGGCTACACCTTC. Amino acid sequence: CASTPTGYYGYTF.